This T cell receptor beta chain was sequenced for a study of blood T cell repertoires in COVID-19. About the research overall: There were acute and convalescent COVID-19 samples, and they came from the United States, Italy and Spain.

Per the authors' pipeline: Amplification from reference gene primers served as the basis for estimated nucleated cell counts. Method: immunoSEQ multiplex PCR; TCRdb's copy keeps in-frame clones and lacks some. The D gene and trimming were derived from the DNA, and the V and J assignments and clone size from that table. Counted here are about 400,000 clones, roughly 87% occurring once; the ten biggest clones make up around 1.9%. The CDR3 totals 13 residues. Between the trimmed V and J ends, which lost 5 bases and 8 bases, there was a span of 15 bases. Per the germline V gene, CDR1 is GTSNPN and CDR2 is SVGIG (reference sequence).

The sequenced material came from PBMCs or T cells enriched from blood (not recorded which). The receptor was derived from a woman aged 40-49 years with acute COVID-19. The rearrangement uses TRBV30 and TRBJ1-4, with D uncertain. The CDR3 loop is CAWRPGRLEKLFF. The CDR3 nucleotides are TGTGCCTGGCGGCCGGGGAGGTTAGAAAAACTGTTTTTT.